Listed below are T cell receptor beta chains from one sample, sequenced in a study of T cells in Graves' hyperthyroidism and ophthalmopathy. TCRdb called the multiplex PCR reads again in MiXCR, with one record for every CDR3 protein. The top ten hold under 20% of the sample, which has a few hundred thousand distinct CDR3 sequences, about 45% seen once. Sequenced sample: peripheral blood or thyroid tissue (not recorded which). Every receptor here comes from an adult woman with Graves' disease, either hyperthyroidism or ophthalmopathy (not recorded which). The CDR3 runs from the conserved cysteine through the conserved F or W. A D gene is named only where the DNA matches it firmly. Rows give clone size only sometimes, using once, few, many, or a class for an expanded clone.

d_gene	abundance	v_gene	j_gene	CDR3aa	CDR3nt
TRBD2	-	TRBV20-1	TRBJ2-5	CSARSSGTSGETQYF	TGCAGTGCTAGATCATCTGGGACTAGCGGGGAGACCCAGTACTTC
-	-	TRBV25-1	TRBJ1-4	CASSRVTLRRGKSEKLFF	TGTGCCAGCTCCCGGGTCACATTGAGAAGGGGAAAGAGTGAAAAACTGTTTTTT
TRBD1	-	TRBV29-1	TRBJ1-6	CSVRTGGRNSPLHF	TGCAGCGTTCGGACAGGGGGCCGGAATTCACCCCTCCACTTT
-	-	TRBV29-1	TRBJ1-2	CSVVSGPYGYTF	TGCAGCGTTGTATCAGGCCCCTATGGCTACACCTTC
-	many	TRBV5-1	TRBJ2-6	CASSHQGGPGANVLTF	TGCGCCAGCAGCCATCAGGGGGGGCCTGGGGCCAACGTCCTGACTTTC
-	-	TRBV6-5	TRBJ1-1	CASSYVTGIPEAFF	TGTGCCAGCAGTTACGTGACGGGGATACCTGAAGCTTTCTTT
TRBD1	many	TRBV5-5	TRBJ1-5	CASSLDGTVNQPQHF	TGTGCCAGCAGCTTGGACGGGACAGTCAATCAGCCCCAGCATTTT
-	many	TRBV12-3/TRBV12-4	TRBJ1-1	CASSRDLNTEAFF	TGTGCCAGCAGCCGAGACCTGAACACTGAAGCTTTCTTT
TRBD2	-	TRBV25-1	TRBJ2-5	CTSREGPETQYF	TGTACCAGCAGGGAGGGCCCAGAGACCCAGTACTTC
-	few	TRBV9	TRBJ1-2	CASSPGRQSYGYTF	TGTGCCAGCAGCCCAGGGAGGCAAAGCTATGGCTACACCTTC
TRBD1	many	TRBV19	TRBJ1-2	CASSIPQGNYGYTF	TGTGCCAGTAGTATTCCACAGGGGAACTATGGCTACACCTTC
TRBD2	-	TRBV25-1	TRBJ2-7	CAAGTSYEQYF	TGTGCTGCCGGGACTAGCTACGAGCAGTACTTC
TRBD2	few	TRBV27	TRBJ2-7	CASSLRWGTSGYEQYF	TGTGCCAGCAGTTTACGTTGGGGGACTAGCGGCTACGAGCAGTACTTC
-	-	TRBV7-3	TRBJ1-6	CASSTGGGRVGSPLHF	TGTGCCAGCAGCACCGGCGGGGGGCGAGTGGGTTCACCCCTCCACTTT
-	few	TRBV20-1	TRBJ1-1	CSARSPFTDTEAFF	TGCAGTGCGAGGTCCCCCTTTACGGACACTGAAGCTTTCTTT
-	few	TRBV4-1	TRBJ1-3	CASSQRGGNTIYF	TGCGCCAGCAGCCAACGAGGAGGAAACACCATATATTTT
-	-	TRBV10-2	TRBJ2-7	CASSSSRAEQYF	TGCGCCAGCAGCTCCAGCCGGGCCGAGCAGTACTTC
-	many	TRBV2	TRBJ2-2	CASSEMASLRETGELFF	TGTGCCAGCAGTGAAATGGCTAGCCTGAGGGAAACCGGGGAGCTGTTTTTT
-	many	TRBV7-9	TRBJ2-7	CASSLDVRGRSYEQYF	TGTGCCAGCAGCTTAGATGTCAGGGGACGATCCTACGAGCAGTACTTC
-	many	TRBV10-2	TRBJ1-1	CASGDWGRGTEAFF	TGCGCCAGCGGTGATTGGGGGCGAGGCACTGAAGCTTTCTTT
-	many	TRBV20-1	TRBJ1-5	CSAPTGTTNQPQHF	TGCAGTGCTCCAACCGGGACAACAAATCAGCCCCAGCATTTT
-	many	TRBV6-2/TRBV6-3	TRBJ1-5	CASSRTQTQPQHF	TGTGCCAGCAGTAGAACGCAGACTCAGCCCCAGCATTTT
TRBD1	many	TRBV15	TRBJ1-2	CATSRLRDSYYTF	TGTGCCACCAGCAGACTGAGGGACAGCTACTACACCTTC
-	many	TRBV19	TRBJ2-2	CASCRAGKNTGELFF	TGTGCCAGTTGCCGGGCGGGGAAGAACACCGGGGAGCTGTTTTTT
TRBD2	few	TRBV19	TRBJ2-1	CASTSGGGSLYNEQFF	TGTGCCAGTACCTCCGGGGGGGGGTCCCTCTACAATGAGCAGTTCTTC
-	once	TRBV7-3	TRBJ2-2	CASSDTGKGGLFF	TGTGCCAGCAGCGATACCGGAAAAGGGGGGCTGTTTTTT
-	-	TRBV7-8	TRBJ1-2	CASSLGLKGLLYGYTF	TGTGCCAGCAGCTTAGGCCTCAAAGGCCTACTCTATGGCTACACCTTC
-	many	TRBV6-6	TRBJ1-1	CASSYAGEAFF	TGTGCCAGCAGTTACGCGGGTGAAGCTTTCTTT
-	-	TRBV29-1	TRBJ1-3	CSVTGSAGNTIYF	TGCAGCGTTACAGGGAGCGCTGGAAACACCATATATTTT
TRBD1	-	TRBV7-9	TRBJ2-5	CASSPDQTGGQPQYF	TGTGCCAGCAGTCCTGACCAGACAGGGGGCCAGCCCCAGTACTTC
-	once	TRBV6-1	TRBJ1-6	CASRTSSYNSPLHF	TGTGCCAGCAGGACCAGCTCCTATAATTCACCCCTCCACTTT
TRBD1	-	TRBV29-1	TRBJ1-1	CRGGTEDTEAFF	TGCAGAGGGGGCACTGAGGACACTGAAGCTTTCTTT
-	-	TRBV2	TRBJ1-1	CASSESGLTEAFF	TGTGCCAGCAGTGAGAGTGGATTGACTGAAGCTTTCTTT
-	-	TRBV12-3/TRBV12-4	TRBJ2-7	CASRLPGTYEQYF	TGTGCCAGCAGGTTACCGGGTACCTACGAGCAGTACTTC
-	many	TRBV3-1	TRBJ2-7	CASSHRSAVSYEQYF	TGTGCCAGCAGCCATAGGTCGGCAGTGTCCTACGAGCAGTACTTC
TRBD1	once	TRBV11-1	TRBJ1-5	CASSLSGGEQPQHF	TGTGCCAGCAGCTTATCAGGGGGTGAGCAGCCCCAGCATTTT
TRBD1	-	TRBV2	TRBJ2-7	CASSLQGTEREQYF	TGTGCCAGCAGCCTACAAGGGACAGAACGGGAGCAGTACTTC
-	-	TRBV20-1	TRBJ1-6	CSAGPVSRYNSPLHF	TGCAGTGCCGGACCCGTTTCCCGCTATAATTCACCCCTTCACTTT
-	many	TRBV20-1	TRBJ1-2	CSADSLKQGKFGYTF	TGCAGTGCTGACAGCCTGAAACAGGGAAAGTTTGGCTACACCTTC
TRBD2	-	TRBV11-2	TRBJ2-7	CASSLGGGPSEQYF	TGTGCCAGCAGCTTGGGGGGAGGGCCCTCTGAGCAGTACTTC
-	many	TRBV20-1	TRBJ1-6	CSANVGYNSPLHF	TGCAGTGCTAACGTGGGCTATAATTCACCCCTCCACTTT
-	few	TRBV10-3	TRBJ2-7	CAIHGDNYEQYF	TGTGCCATCCACGGGGACAACTACGAGCAGTACTTC